One sample yielded the 8 T cell receptor beta chains listed below, sequenced in a study of blood T cell repertoires in COVID-19. Profiling relied on immunoSEQ multiplex PCR, and the TCRdb table lists in-frame clones only, not all of them. The sample holds 60,000 to 70,000 clones, around 76% seen once. The sample comprised peripheral blood. The receptors were sampled from a woman older than 75 with acute or convalescent COVID-19.

The chain has TRBV4-2 and TRBJ2-1; 9 bases fit TRBD2. Germline loops: CDR1 LGHNA, CDR2 YNFKEQ. The CDR3 runs to 21 residues. J gave up 0 bases and V 1 base, and 16 bases lay outside the gene matches. The CDR3: CASSQGDGASGTLSSYNEQFF. CDR3 in DNA: TGTGCCAGCAGCCAAGGGGACGGAGCTAGCGGGACCCTTAGCTCCTACAATGAGCAGTTCTTC.

The V call is TRBV27, the J call TRBJ1-5, with D possibly TRBD1 on 6 matching bases. Trimming left V 5 bases short and J 2 bases short, with 10 bases between. The CDR3 totals 14 residues. The germline V gene encodes CDR1 MNHEY and CDR2 SMNVEV (reference sequence). CDR3 DNA: TGTGCCAGCAGTCCTCACAGGGGCAATCAGCCCCAGCATTTT. It yields the protein CASSPHRGNQPQHF.

The genes are TRBV6-5 and TRBJ1-1; D possibly corresponds to TRBD1 (5 bases). The germline V gene has CDR1 MNHEY and CDR2 SVGAGI. V was shortened by 4 bases and J by 1 base, with 13 bases between the two germline ends. The CDR3 spans 15 residues. CDR3 DNA: TGTGCCAGCAGTTTACTCCCCGGGGGGAACACTGAAGCTTTCTTT. Its protein is CASSLLPGGNTEAFF.

This clone appeared a few times. The chain has TRBV18 and TRBJ1-5; D not certain. Trimming took off 6 bases at V and 6 bases at J, with 12 bases between the two ends. Per the germline V gene, CDR1 is KGHSH and CDR2 is LQKENI. The CDR3 spans 13 residues. CDR3 nucleotide sequence: TGTGCCAGCTCCCCGGGAGAGGTTCAGCCCCAGCATTTT. This sequence encodes CASSPGEVQPQHF.

J is TRBJ2-3 and V is TRBV7-6; TRBD2 matches at 14 bases. This CDR3 spans 18 amino acids. The trim removed 1 base at V and 2 bases at J, leaving 5 bases unmatched. The germline CDR1 and CDR2 sequences are SGHVS and FNYEAQ. In nucleotides, the CDR3 is TGTGCCAGCAGCTTAGGTCTGACTAGCGGGAGGGTCACAGATACGCAGTATTTT. Translating gives CASSLGLTSGRVTDTQYF.

The J gene is TRBJ2-3, the V gene TRBV7-3, with D unclear. The germline V gene has CDR1 SGHTA and CDR2 FQGTGA. The CDR3 extends over 13 amino acids. The V end lost 3 bases, the J end lost 0 bases, and 4 bases lay between the germline ends. In DNA, the CDR3 is TGTGCCAGCAGCTTGGCTAGCACAGATACGCAGTATTTT. This encodes CASSLASTDTQYF. The full variable domain, completed using reference TRBV7-3 and TRBJ2-3, is GAGVSQTPSNKVTEKGKYVELRCDPISGHTALYWYRQSLGQGPEFLIYFQGTGAADDSGLPNDRFFAVRPEGSVSTLKIQRTERGDSAVYLCASSLASTDTQYFGPGTRLTVL.

Only one count was recorded for this clone. The chain couples TRBV3-1 (or the pseudogene TRBV3-2) to TRBJ1-6; TRBD1 might be the D (5 bases). Germline-derived CDR1 and CDR2 are LGHDT and YNNKEL (reference sequence). The length of the CDR3 is 16 residues. V lost 5 bases and J lost 7, with 18 bases in between. CDR3 loop: CASSERGAGKNSPLHF. The CDR3 DNA reads as TGTGCCAGCAGCGAGCGTGGAGCAGGGAAGAATTCACCCCTCCACTTT.

The chain links TRBV7-2 to TRBJ2-1, with 13 bases identical to TRBD2. Germline CDR1 is SGHTA and CDR2 is FQGNSA. The CDR3 has 16 amino acids. The V and J ends lost 1 base and 7 bases, in that order; junction bases with no gene match: 4. CDR3 sequence: CASSLVPTSGRNEQFF. For the CDR3, the DNA is TGTGCCAGCAGCTTAGTGCCGACTAGCGGGAGGAATGAGCAGTTCTTC.